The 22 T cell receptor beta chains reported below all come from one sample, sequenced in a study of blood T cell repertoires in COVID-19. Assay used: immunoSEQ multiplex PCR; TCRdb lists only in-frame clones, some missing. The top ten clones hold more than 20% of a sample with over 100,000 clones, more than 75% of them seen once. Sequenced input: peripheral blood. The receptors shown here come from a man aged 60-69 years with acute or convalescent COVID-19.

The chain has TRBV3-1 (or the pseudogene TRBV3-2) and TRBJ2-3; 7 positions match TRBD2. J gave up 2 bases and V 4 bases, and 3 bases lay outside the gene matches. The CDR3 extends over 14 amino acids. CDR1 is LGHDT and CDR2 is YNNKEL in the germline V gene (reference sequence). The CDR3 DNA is TGTGCCAGCAGCCCTCGGGACTACACAGATACGCAGTATTTT. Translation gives CASSPRDYTDTQYF.

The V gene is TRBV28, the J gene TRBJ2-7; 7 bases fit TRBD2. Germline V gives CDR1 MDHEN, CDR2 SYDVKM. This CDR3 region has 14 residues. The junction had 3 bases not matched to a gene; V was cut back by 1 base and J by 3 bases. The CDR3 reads CASSLSGGSYEQYF. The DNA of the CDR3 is TGTGCCAGCAGTTTATCTGGCGGGAGCTACGAGCAGTACTTC. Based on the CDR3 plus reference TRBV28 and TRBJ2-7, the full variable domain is DVKVTQSSRYLVKRTGEKVFLECVQDMDHENMFWYRQDPGLGLRLIYFSYDVKMKEKGDIPEGYSVSREKKERFSLILESASTNQTSMYLCASSLSGGSYEQYFGPGTRLTVT.

The CDR3 coding sequence is TGCGCCAGCAGCTTGGGACTAGCGGGAGCGAGCTCCTACAATGAGCAGTTCTTC. Amino acids: CASSLGLAGASSYNEQFF. The chain links TRBV5-1 to TRBJ2-1; 12 bases fit TRBD2. The CDR3 is 18 amino acids. From germline, CDR1 is SGHRS and CDR2 YFSETQ. V was pared by 0 bases and J by 0 bases, with 4 bases of the junction left unmatched. Combining the CDR3 with reference TRBV5-1 and TRBJ2-1 gives the whole variable domain KAGVTQTPRYLIKTRGQQVTLSCSPISGHRSVSWYQQTPGQGLQFLFEYFSETQRNKGNFPGRFSGRQFSNSRSEMNVSTLELGDSALYLCASSLGLAGASSYNEQFFGPGTRLTVL.

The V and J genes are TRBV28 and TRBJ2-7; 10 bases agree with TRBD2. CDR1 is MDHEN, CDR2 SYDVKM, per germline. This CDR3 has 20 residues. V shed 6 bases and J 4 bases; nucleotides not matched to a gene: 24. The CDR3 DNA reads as TGTGCCAGCAGCCCTATTCCAGGGGGCGCGGGAACTAGCGGGACTTACGAGCAGTACTTC. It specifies CASSPIPGGAGTSGTYEQYF.

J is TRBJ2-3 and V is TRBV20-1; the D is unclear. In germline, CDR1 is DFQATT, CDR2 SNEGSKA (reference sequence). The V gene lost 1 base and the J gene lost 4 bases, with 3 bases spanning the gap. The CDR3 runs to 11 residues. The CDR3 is CSARVADTQYF. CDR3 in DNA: TGCAGTGCTAGAGTCGCAGATACGCAGTATTTT.

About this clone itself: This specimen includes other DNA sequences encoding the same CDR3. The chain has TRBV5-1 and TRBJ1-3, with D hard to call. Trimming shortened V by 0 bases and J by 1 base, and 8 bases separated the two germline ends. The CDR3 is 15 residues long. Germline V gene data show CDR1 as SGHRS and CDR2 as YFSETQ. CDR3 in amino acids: CASSLDAGSGNTIYF. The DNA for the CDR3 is TGCGCCAGCAGCTTGGACGCGGGGTCTGGAAACACCATATATTTT.

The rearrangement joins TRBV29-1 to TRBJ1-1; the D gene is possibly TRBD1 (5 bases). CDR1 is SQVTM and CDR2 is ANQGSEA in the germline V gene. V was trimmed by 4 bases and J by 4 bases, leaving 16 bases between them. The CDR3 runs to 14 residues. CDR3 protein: CSVVVWGEATEAFF. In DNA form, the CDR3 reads TGCAGCGTTGTTGTTTGGGGGGAGGCCACTGAAGCTTTCTTT.

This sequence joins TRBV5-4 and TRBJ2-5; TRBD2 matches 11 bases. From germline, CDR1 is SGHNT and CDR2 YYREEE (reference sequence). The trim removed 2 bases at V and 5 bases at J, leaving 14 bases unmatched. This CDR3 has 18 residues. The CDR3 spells CASSLIILAGGPPETQYF. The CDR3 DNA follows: TGTGCCAGCAGCTTAATTATCCTAGCGGGAGGCCCGCCCGAGACCCAGTACTTC.

The CDR3 region is CASSQEGHGNTIYF. The CDR3 DNA follows: TGTGCCAGCAGCCAAGAGGGGCACGGAAACACCATATATTTT. The V and J genes are TRBV3-1 (or the pseudogene TRBV3-2) and TRBJ1-3; tentative D call: TRBD1 (5 bases). Trimming took off 0 bases at V and 4 bases at J, with 7 bases between the two ends. The CDR3 spans 14 residues. Germline-derived CDR1 and CDR2 are LGHDT and YNNKEL (reference sequence).

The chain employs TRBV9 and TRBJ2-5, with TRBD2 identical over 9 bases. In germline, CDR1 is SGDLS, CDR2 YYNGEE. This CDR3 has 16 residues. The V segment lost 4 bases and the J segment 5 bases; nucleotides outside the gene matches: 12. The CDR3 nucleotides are TGTGCCAGCAGCTCGGACGTAGCGGGAGAGGGGGAGACCCAGTACTTC. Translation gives CASSSDVAGEGETQYF.

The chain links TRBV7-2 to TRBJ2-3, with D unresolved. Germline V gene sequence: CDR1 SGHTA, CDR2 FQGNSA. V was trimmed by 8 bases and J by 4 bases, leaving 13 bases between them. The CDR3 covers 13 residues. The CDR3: CASAVVLADTQYF. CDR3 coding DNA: TGTGCCAGCGCCGTCGTACTTGCAGATACGCAGTATTTT.

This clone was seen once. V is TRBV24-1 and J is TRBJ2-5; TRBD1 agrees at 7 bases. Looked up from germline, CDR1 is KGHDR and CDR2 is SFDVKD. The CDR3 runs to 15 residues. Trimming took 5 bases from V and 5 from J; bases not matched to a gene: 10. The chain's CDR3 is CATSGPQGPGETQYF. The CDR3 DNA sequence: TGTGCCACCAGTGGCCCACAGGGGCCCGGGGAGACCCAGTACTTC.

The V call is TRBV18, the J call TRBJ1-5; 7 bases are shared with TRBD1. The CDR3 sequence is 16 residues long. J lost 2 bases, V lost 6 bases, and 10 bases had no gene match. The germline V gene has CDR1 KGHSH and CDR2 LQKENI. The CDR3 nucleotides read TGTGCCAGCTCTCCCGACAGGGCCCGGGGCAATCAGCCCCAGCATTTT. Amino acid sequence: CASSPDRARGNQPQHF.

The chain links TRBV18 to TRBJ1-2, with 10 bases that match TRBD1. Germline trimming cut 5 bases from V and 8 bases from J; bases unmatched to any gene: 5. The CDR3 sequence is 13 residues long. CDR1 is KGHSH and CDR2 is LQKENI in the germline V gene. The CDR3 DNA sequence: TGTGCCAGCTCAGCTGACAGGGGGCGAGGCTACACCTTC. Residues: CASSADRGRGYTF.

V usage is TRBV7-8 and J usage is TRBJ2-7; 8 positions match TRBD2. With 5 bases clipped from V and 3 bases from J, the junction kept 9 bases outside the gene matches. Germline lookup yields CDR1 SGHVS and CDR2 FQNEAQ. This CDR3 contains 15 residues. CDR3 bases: TGTGCCAGCAGCCGAGAAGCAGCGGGGGACTACGAGCAGTACTTC. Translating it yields CASSREAAGDYEQYF.

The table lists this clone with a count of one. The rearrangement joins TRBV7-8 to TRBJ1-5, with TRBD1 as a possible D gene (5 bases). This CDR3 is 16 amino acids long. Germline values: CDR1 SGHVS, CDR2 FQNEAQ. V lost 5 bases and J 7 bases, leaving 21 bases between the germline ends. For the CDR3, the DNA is TGTGCCAGCAGCCCGAGACGACGGCAGGAGGGGCAGCCCCAGCATTTT. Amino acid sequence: CASSPRRRQEGQPQHF. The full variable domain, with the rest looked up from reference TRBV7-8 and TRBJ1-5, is GAGVSQSPRYKVAKRGQDVALRCDPISGHVSLFWYQQALGQGPEFLTYFQNEAQLDKSGLPSDRFFAERPEGSVSTLKIQRTQQEDSAVYLCASSPRRRQEGQPQHFGDGTRLSIL.

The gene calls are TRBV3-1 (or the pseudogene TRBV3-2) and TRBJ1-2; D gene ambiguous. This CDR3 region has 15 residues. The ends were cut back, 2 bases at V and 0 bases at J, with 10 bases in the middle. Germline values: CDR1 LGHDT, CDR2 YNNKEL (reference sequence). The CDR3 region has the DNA TGTGCCAGCAGCCAAACAGCAAATACTAACTATGGCTACACCTTC. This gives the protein CASSQTANTNYGYTF.

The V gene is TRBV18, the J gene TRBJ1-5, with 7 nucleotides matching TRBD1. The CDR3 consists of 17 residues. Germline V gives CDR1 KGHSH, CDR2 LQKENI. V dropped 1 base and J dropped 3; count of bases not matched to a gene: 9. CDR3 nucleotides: TGTGCCAGCTCACCACGGAACAACAGGGGATCCAATCAGCCCCAGCATTTT. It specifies CASSPRNNRGSNQPQHF.

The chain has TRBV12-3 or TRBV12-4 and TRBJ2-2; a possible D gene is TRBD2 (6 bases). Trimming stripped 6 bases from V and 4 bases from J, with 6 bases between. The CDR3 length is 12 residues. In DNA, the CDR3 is TGTGCCAGCAGGGGGGGCACCGGGGAGCTGTTTTTT. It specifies CASRGGTGELFF.

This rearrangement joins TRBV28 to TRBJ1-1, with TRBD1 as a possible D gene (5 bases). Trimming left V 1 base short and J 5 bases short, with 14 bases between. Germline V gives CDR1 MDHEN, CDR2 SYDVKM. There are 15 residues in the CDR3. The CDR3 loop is CASSLSPRAGTEAFF. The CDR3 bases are TGTGCCAGCAGTTTATCCCCCAGGGCAGGGACTGAAGCTTTCTTT. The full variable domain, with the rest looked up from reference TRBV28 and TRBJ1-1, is DVKVTQSSRYLVKRTGEKVFLECVQDMDHENMFWYRQDPGLGLRLIYFSYDVKMKEKGDIPEGYSVSREKKERFSLILESASTNQTSMYLCASSLSPRAGTEAFFGQGTRLTVV.

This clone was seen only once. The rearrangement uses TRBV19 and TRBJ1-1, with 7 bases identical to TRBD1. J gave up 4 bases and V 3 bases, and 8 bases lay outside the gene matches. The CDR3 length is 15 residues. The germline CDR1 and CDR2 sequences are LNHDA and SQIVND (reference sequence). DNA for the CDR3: TGTGCCAGTAGTATTACAGGGGTTTTTGGCACTGAAGCTTTCTTT. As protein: CASSITGVFGTEAFF.

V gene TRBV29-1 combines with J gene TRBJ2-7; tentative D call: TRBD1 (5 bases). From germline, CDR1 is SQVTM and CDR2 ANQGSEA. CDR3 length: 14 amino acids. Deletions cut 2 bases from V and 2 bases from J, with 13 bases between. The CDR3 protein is CSVEIAGLPYEQYF. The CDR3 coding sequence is TGCAGCGTTGAAATTGCAGGGTTACCCTACGAGCAGTACTTC.